A selection of T cell receptor beta chains follows, all from one sample in a study of blood T cell repertoires in COVID-19. This table comes from immunoSEQ multiplex PCR, and its TCRdb copy is limited to in-frame clones, with some not included. Altogether over 300,000 clones are present, 89% being singletons, with the ten largest covering 9.5%. Sequenced sample: PBMCs or T cells enriched from blood (not recorded which). These receptors were taken from a woman aged 40 to 49 who had recovered from COVID-19. Each CDR3 is given with its conserved first and last residue. D genes are given only for firm matches. Clone size appears in some rows only: once, few, many, or a class for an expanded clone.

>few|-|TRBJ2-5|TRBV18
CASSPWDFQETQYF
TGTGCCAGCTCACCGTGGGACTTCCAAGAGACCCAGTACTTC
>-|TRBD2|TRBJ2-7|TRBV14
CASSQQRGGWDEQYF
TGTGCCAGCAGCCAGCAGCGGGGGGGTTGGGACGAGCAGTACTTC
>-|-|TRBJ2-2|TRBV6-5
CASTKKGPGPGELFF
TGTGCCAGCACTAAGAAGGGGCCCGGTCCCGGGGAGCTGTTTTTT
>-|-|TRBJ2-7|TRBV12-3/TRBV12-4
CASSLSRVTEQYF
TGTGCCAGCAGTTTGTCCAGGGTCACCGAGCAGTACTTC
>-|-|TRBJ1-3|TRBV24-1
CATSVPGTGNTIYF
TGTGCCACCAGTGTACCAGGGACTGGAAACACCATATATTTT
>-|TRBD1|TRBJ1-5|TRBV7-2
CASSFRDSNQPQHF
TGTGCCAGCAGCTTTCGGGACAGTAATCAGCCCCAGCATTTT
>-|-|TRBJ1-5|TRBV5-6
CASSLGGNSNQPQHF
TGTGCCAGCAGCTTGGGGGGCAATAGCAATCAGCCCCAGCATTTT
>-|-|TRBJ1-1|TRBV27
CASSRGEGTEAFF
TGTGCCAGCTCGCGAGGTGAAGGCACTGAAGCTTTCTTT
>-|TRBD2|TRBJ2-1|TRBV4-3
CASSQVGTSGNEQFF
TGCGCCAGCAGCCAAGTCGGGACTAGCGGCAATGAGCAGTTCTTC
>-|-|TRBJ2-1|TRBV4-2
CASSHTSAREGFF
TGTGCCAGCAGCCATACTTCGGCGCGTGAGGGGTTCTTC
>once|-|TRBJ1-5|TRBV4-1
CASSRTVTVNQPQHF
TGCGCCAGCAGCCGCACGGTTACCGTTAATCAGCCCCAGCATTTT
>-|-|TRBJ2-5|TRBV7-3
CASSPTPAETQYF
TGTGCCAGCAGCCCCACCCCCGCGGAGACCCAGTACTTC
>-|-|TRBJ1-2|TRBV25-1
CASTAGAYGYTF
TGTGCCAGCACGGCAGGGGCTTATGGCTACACCTTC
>-|TRBD1|TRBJ1-4|TRBV18
CASSPRQGVLTNEKLFF
TGTGCCAGCTCACCGCGACAGGGTGTTTTAACTAATGAAAAACTGTTTTTT